Presented here are 14 T cell receptor beta chains from one specimen sequenced in a study of CD8+CD57+ T cells in acquired aplastic anemia. Previously, flow cytometry had revealed CD8+CD57+ cell expansion in the patients chosen for sequencing. Genomic DNA, serving as template, underwent TCR beta VDJ and CDR3 profiling. TCRdb re-called the reads with MiXCR, one entry per CDR3 protein. The repertoire includes 160,000 or so distinct CDR3 sequences, less than 60% of them detected once, and about 2.9% sits in the top ten. Material for sequencing was sorted CD4+, CD8+, or CD8+CD57+ T cells (not recorded which) from PBMCs. The source of these receptors is a human donor with aplastic anemia.

The V gene is TRBV19, the J gene TRBJ1-2; 7 bases align to TRBD1. V shed 6 bases and J 0 bases; nucleotides not matched to a gene: 7. Germline values: CDR1 LNHDA, CDR2 SQIVND (reference sequence). The CDR3 consists of 15 residues. The CDR3 loop is CASSPRDSTNYGYTF. The CDR3 coding sequence is TGTGCCAGTAGCCCCAGGGACAGTACTAACTATGGCTACACCTTC.

This clonotype showed up just a few times. The chain links TRBV15 to TRBJ2-1, with 7 bases identical to TRBD2. This CDR3 contains 16 residues. V lost 3 bases and J lost 2; bases outside the gene matches: 7. CDR1 is LNHNV and CDR2 is YYDKDF in the germline V gene (reference sequence). The CDR3 loop is CATSRGPGGAYNEQFF. The CDR3 DNA sequence: TGTGCCACCAGCAGGGGGCCGGGAGGAGCCTACAATGAGCAGTTCTTC.

The V gene is TRBV10-3, the J gene TRBJ2-4, with 8 bases identical to TRBD1. This CDR3 is 14 amino acids long. Trimming took 8 bases from V and 8 from J; bases not matched to a gene: 11. Germline CDR1 reads ENHRY; CDR2 reads SYGVKD. CDR3 region: CAIGGSGGRDIQYF. The CDR3 DNA reads TGTGCCATCGGTGGATCAGGGGGCCGTGACATTCAGTACTTC.

This clonotype has a count of ten or more. The chain links TRBV7-6 to TRBJ2-1; 9 bases fit TRBD1. Germline values: CDR1 SGHVS, CDR2 FNYEAQ. This CDR3 spans 16 amino acids. With 5 bases clipped from V and 6 bases from J, the junction kept 11 bases outside the gene matches. Written as DNA, the CDR3 is TGTGCCAGCAGCGAGGTGTCGGGACAGGGTCGCAATGAGCAGTTCTTC. This encodes CASSEVSGQGRNEQFF.

The chain uses TRBV19 and TRBJ2-5, with D perhaps TRBD2 (5 bases). V lost 10 bases, J lost 4 bases, and 10 bases lay in between. The CDR3 is made up of 11 amino acids. The V gene's germline CDR1 is LNHDA and CDR2 SQIVND (reference sequence). The CDR3 sequence is CATGSGETQYF. In DNA form, the CDR3 reads TGTGCCACGGGATCCGGAGAGACCCAGTACTTC.

The chain has TRBV5-5 and TRBJ1-2; TRBD1 matches 9 bases. Germline CDR1 and CDR2: SGHKS and YYEKEE (reference sequence). Unmatched junction bases numbered 12, after V lost 4 bases and J lost 8 bases. The CDR3 has 15 amino acids. Written as DNA, the CDR3 is TGTGCCAGCAGCGACCCCGGGACAGGGCGGTTCGGCTACACCTTC. Its protein is CASSDPGTGRFGYTF.

This clonotype was picked up many times. The chain carries TRBV10-3 and TRBJ1-3; maybe TRBD1 (6 bases). Germline V lookup: CDR1 ENHRY, CDR2 SYGVKD. This CDR3 has 14 residues. Trimming left V 4 bases short and J 0 bases short, with 7 bases between. The chain's CDR3 is CAISGTVSGNTIYF. DNA for the CDR3: TGTGCCATCAGTGGGACAGTCTCTGGAAACACCATATATTTT.

This clonotype was observed at least ten times. This sequence joins TRBV5-1 and TRBJ2-1, with a tentative D call TRBD2 (6 bases). The germline CDR1 and CDR2 sequences are SGHRS and YFSETQ. The CDR3 spans 14 residues. Trimming pared 4 bases from V and 11 bases from J, leaving 19 bases between. As DNA, the CDR3 is TGCGCCAGCAGCCCGATGACGGAGGGAGCCAAGCAGTTCTTC. It yields the protein CASSPMTEGAKQFF.

On this clonotype: With a much larger clone just one base away, this may be a read error. The J gene is TRBJ1-2, the V gene TRBV27; 8 bases map to TRBD1. This CDR3 has 15 residues. CDR1 is MNHEY and CDR2 is SMNVEV in the germline V gene (reference sequence). Trimming removed 2 bases from V and 5 bases from J; junction bases left unmatched: 7. The CDR3 coding sequence is TGTGCCAGCAGTTTACCCGGACAGGGCGGGTATGGCTACACCTTC. Its protein product is CASSLPGQGGYGYTF.

V and J are TRBV15 and TRBJ2-7, with 9 bases lining up with TRBD1. Germline trimming cut 5 bases from V and 2 bases from J; bases unmatched to any gene: 4. Germline CDR1 is LNHNV and CDR2 is YYDKDF (reference sequence). The length of the CDR3 is 14 residues. CDR3 protein: CATSFGTGPYEQYF. The DNA of the CDR3 is TGTGCCACCAGCTTCGGGACAGGGCCCTACGAGCAGTACTTC.

This clonotype was found many times. V usage is TRBV29-1 and J usage is TRBJ2-5; D gene uncertain. This CDR3 has 10 residues. Germline CDR1 is SQVTM and CDR2 is ANQGSEA. The V gene lost 5 bases and the J gene lost 3 bases, with 4 bases spanning the gap. CDR3 DNA sequence: TGCAGCGTTATTGAAGAGACCCAGTACTTC. Translated, it gives CSVIEETQYF.

The chain carries TRBV2 and TRBJ2-5; D is possibly TRBD1 (6 bases). This CDR3 has 12 amino acids. CDR1 and CDR2 from the germline V gene are SNHLY and FYNNEI. V lost 4 bases and J 4 bases, leaving 7 bases between the germline ends. DNA for the CDR3: TGTGCCAGCAGTGCAGGGGTAGAGACCCAGTACTTC. It specifies CASSAGVETQYF.

The gene calls are TRBV19 and TRBJ2-7; D might be TRBD1 (5 bases). Trimming took off 0 bases at V and 3 bases at J, with 12 bases between the two ends. The CDR3 runs 15 residues. The germline gives CDR1 LNHDA, CDR2 SQIVND (reference sequence). The CDR3 nucleotides read TGTGCCAGTAGTATAGATCCAGGGCGTAACTACGAGCAGTACTTC. It codes for CASSIDPGRNYEQYF.

This clonotype was recorded many times. V is TRBV5-6 and J is TRBJ1-2; no firm D call. Deletions cut 3 bases from V and 8 bases from J, with 8 bases between. The CDR3 spans 11 residues. The germline V gene has CDR1 SGHDT and CDR2 YYEEEE. The CDR3 nucleotides read TGTGCCAGCAGCTCGAAGTTGGGCTACACCTTC. This codes for CASSSKLGYTF. Together with reference TRBV5-6 and TRBJ1-2, the CDR3 gives the full variable domain: DAGVTQSPTHLIKTRGQQVTLRCSPKSGHDTVSWYQQALGQGPQFIFQYYEEEERQRGNFPDRFSGHQFPNYSSELNVNALLLGDSALYLCASSSKLGYTFGSGTRLTVV.